This TCR beta chain is from a study of cytomegalovirus exposure and HLA in healthy donors. The study, taken as a whole, reports: Donors were assumed by presence/absence analyses to have roughly uniform sequencing depth. Most TCR sequences were uncommon, yet certain public TCRs appeared in many donors.

The CDR3 runs 15 residues. The germline V gene encodes CDR1 MGHRA and CDR2 YSYEKL. Trimming removed 0 bases from V and 3 bases from J, with 9 bases in between. In regard to this clone: Antigen unknown.

PCR employed 60 Vbeta and 13 Jbeta primers. The table came from immunoSEQ multiplex PCR; TCRdb's copy has only in-frame clones and leaves some out. This table has 98,000 or so clones, about 80% appearing once. This chain joins TRBV4-1 and TRBJ2-1; no firm D call. The material sequenced was PBMCs. The receptor's source is a man aged 35 to 55 in good health and CMV-seronegative. The CDR3 region has the DNA TGCGCCAGCAGCCAAGATTGGGCTATCTACAATGAGCAGTTCTTC. This translates into CASSQDWAIYNEQFF.